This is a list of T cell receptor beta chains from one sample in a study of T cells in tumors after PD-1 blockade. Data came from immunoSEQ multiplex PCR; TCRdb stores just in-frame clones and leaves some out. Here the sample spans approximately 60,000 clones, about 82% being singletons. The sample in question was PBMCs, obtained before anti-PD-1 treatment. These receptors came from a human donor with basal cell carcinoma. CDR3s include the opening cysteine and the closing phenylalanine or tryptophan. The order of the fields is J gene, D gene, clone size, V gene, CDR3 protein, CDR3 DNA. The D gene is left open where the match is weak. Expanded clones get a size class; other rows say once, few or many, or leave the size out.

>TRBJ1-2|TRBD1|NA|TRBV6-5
CASGAGTGSGGYTF
TGTGCCAGCGGGGCAGGGACAGGGTCAGGTGGCTACACCTTC
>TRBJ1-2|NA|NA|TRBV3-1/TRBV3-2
CASSQQLNYGYTF
TGTGCCAGCAGCCAGCAGCTGAACTATGGCTACACCTTC
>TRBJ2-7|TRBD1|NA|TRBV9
CASSYGTGSSYEQYF
TGTGCCAGCAGCTACGGGACAGGGAGCTCCTACGAGCAGTACTTC
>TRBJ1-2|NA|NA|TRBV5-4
CASSLARGSGYGYTF
TGTGCCAGCAGCTTGGCAAGGGGTTCAGGCTATGGCTACACCTTC
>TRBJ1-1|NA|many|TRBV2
CASSEFDSMNTEAFF
TGTGCCAGCAGTGAATTTGACAGCATGAACACTGAAGCTTTCTTT
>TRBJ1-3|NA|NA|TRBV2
CASMDSYSGNTIYF
TGTGCCAGCATGGACAGCTACTCTGGAAACACCATATATTTT
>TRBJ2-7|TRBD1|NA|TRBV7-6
CASSLRPTGAKTYEQYF
TGTGCCAGCAGCTTACGACCGACAGGGGCCAAGACCTACGAGCAGTACTTC
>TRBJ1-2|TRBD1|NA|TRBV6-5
CASSYAGQGGYGYTF
TGTGCCAGCAGTTACGCCGGACAGGGAGGCTATGGCTACACCTTC
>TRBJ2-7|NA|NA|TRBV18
CASSPEQGGEQYF
TGTGCCAGCTCACCGGAACAGGGAGGGGAGCAGTACTTC
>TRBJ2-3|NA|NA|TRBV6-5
CASNGGYTDTQYF
TGTGCCAGCAATGGGGGGTACACAGATACGCAGTATTTT
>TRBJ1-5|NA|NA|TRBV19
CASSIARGGRDQPQHF
TGTGCCAGTAGTATAGCGAGGGGGGGTAGAGATCAGCCCCAGCATTTT
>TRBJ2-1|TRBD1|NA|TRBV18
CASSPKRTGGSYNEQFF
TGTGCCAGCTCACCCAAAAGGACAGGGGGCTCCTACAATGAGCAGTTCTTC
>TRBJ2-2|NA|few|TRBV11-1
CASKDRDTYLGELFF
TGTGCCAGCAAAGACCGGGACACTTATCTCGGGGAGCTGTTTTTT
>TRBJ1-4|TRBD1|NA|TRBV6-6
CATKGQREKLFF
TGTGCCACCAAGGGACAGCGAGAAAAACTGTTTTTT
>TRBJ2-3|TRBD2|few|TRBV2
CASSPGLAADTQYF
TGTGCCAGCAGCCCGGGACTAGCAGCAGATACGCAGTATTTT
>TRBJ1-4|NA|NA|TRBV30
CAWGRAINEKLFF
TGTGCCTGGGGCAGGGCGATTAATGAAAAACTGTTTTTT
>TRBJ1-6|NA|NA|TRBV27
CASSSIPYENNSPLHF
TGTGCCAGCAGTTCTATACCCTACGAAAATAATTCACCCCTCCACTTT
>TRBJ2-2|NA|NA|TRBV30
CAWSVLANTGELFF
TGTGCCTGGAGTGTATTGGCCAACACCGGGGAGCTGTTTTTT
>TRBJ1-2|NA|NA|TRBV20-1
CSASGSHGYTF
TGCAGTGCTTCCGGCAGTCATGGCTACACCTTC
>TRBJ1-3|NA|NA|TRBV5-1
CASSLNGPASGNTIYF
TGCGCCAGCAGCTTGAATGGACCGGCCTCTGGAAACACCATATATTTT
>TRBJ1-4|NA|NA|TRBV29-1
CSVGGGPENEKLFF
TGCAGCGTTGGGGGAGGGCCGGAAAATGAAAAACTGTTTTTT
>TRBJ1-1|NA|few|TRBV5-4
CASSLQQDTEAFF
TGTGCCAGCAGCTTGCAGCAGGACACTGAAGCTTTCTTT
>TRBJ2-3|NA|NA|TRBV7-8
CASSMGRMYTDTQYF
TGTGCCAGCAGCATGGGACGGATGTACACAGATACGCAGTATTTT
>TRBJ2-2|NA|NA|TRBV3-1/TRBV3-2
CASSRGTVKTGELFF
TGTGCCAGCAGCCGGGGGACGGTGAAAACCGGGGAGCTGTTTTTT
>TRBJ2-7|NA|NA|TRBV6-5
CASSRLPHEQYF
TGTGCCAGCAGCCGGCTTCCCCACGAGCAGTACTTC
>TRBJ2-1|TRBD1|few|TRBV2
CARGTGDNEQFF
TGTGCCAGAGGGACAGGGGACAATGAGCAGTTCTTC
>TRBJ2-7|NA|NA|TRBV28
CASSLPPLGGPYEQYF
TGTGCCAGCAGTCTACCCCCACTAGGGGGGCCCTACGAGCAGTACTTC
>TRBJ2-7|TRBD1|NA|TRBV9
CASSGSGTGAIYEQYF
TGTGCCAGCAGCGGATCCGGGACAGGGGCTATCTACGAGCAGTACTTC
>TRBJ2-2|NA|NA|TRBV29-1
CSVVLGHMNTGELFF
TGCAGCGTTGTGCTGGGACACATGAACACCGGGGAGCTGTTTTTT
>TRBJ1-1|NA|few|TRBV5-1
CASNPGGLNTEAFF
TGCGCCAGCAACCCGGGGGGGTTGAACACTGAAGCTTTCTTT
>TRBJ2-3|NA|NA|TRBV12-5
CASGRCAELLTDTQYF
TGTGCTAGTGGCCGATGTGCTGAGCTGCTCACAGATACGCAGTATTTT
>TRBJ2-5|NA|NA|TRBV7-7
CASSPSAGTRETQYF
TGTGCTAGCAGCCCCTCCGCGGGGACGCGAGAGACCCAGTACTTC
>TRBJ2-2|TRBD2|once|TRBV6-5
CASNGGAHTGELFF
TGTGCCAGCAACGGGGGGGCACACACCGGGGAGCTGTTTTTT
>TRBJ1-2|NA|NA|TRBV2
CASSVKAESNYGYTF
TGTGCCAGCAGTGTAAAGGCCGAATCTAACTATGGCTACACCTTC
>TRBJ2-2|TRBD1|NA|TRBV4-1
CASSQGQTNTGELFF
TGCGCCAGCAGCCAGGGACAGACGAACACCGGGGAGCTGTTTTTT
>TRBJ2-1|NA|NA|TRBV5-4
CASSHGDNEQFF
TGTGCCAGCAGCCACGGTGACAATGAGCAGTTCTTC
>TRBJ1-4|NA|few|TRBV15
CATSRDSTRGEKLFF
TGTGCCACCAGCAGAGATTCAACAAGGGGTGAAAAACTGTTTTTT
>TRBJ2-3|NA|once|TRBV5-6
CASSRRGISTDTQYF
TGTGCCAGCAGCCGGAGAGGGATAAGCACAGATACGCAGTATTTT
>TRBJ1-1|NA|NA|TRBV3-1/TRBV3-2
CASSRSGASEAFF
TGTGCCAGCAGCCGTTCAGGGGCGTCTGAAGCTTTCTTT
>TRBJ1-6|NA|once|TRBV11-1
CASSPTRSNNSPLHF
TGTGCCAGCAGCCCGACACGGTCCAACAATTCACCCCTCCACTTT
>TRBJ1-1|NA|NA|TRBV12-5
CASGFGREGRGGTEAFF
TGTGCTAGTGGTTTTGGTAGGGAGGGCAGGGGAGGTACTGAAGCTTTCTTT